The present T cell receptor beta chain was sequenced within a study of blood T cell repertoires in COVID-19. The wider study: Material from acute and convalescent COVID-19 was sourced from the United States, Italy and Spain.

CDR1 MDHEN and CDR2 SYDVKM come from the germline V gene. The CDR3 is 15 amino acids. With 5 bases removed from V and 2 bases from J, the gap between germline ends came to 13 bases. In the original analysis: Reference gene primer amplification in the assay estimated nucleated cell counts. This table comes from immunoSEQ multiplex PCR, and its TCRdb copy is limited to in-frame clones, with some not included. V, J and clone size are those of that table, while D and trimming were read from the DNA. The sample includes a few hundred thousand clones, about 86% of them seen just once. The V call is TRBV28, the J call TRBJ1-5; TRBD1 might be the D (5 bases). The sequenced sample consisted of peripheral blood. The sequence derives from a man in his sixties with acute or convalescent COVID-19. The DNA for the CDR3 is TGTGCCAGCAGTCCCGGGGGGTTTCGCAATCAGCCCCAGCATTTT. Translated: CASSPGGFRNQPQHF.